The 25 T cell receptor beta chains given below trace back to one sample, sequenced in a study of cytomegalovirus exposure and HLA in healthy donors. The study ran its PCR with 60 Vbeta and 13 Jbeta primers. TCRdb keeps only in-frame clones here, not all; method: immunoSEQ multiplex PCR. The sample includes more than 150,000 clones, about four fifths seen only once; the top ten take about 1.9%. Sequencing was done on a sample of PBMCs. Source of these receptors: a woman aged 25 to 39 in good health and CMV-seronegative.

V is TRBV4-3 and J is TRBJ2-7, with 7 bases lining up with TRBD1. The CDR3 loop spans 15 amino acids. The V gene's germline CDR1 is LGHNA and CDR2 YSLEER. The ends lost 0 bases at V and 2 bases at J; junction bases unmatched: 4. The CDR3 bases are TGCGCCAGCAGCCAAGATTCAACAGGGGCCTACGAGCAGTACTTC. It is translated as CASSQDSTGAYEQYF.

This clone was observed once. The chain carries TRBV5-6 and TRBJ2-1; tentatively, D is TRBD2 (5 bases). Germline V gene lookup returns CDR1 SGHDT and CDR2 YYEEEE. Trimming cost V 2 bases and J 7 bases, with 16 bases left between them. CDR3 size: 15 residues. The CDR3 coding sequence is TGTGCCAGCAGCTTCAGCGGCCTAGCCGTTAATGAGCAGTTCTTC. Encoded protein: CASSFSGLAVNEQFF.

The chain joins TRBV30 to TRBJ2-2, with a weak D call TRBD2 (5 bases). The CDR3 covers 14 residues. In germline, CDR1 is GTSNPN, CDR2 SVGIG (reference sequence). The germline V and J ends were trimmed by 4 bases and 2 bases, with 11 bases remaining between them. The CDR3 DNA reads TGTGCCTGGAATTCTGGACTTAACACCGGGGAGCTGTTTTTT. Its translation: CAWNSGLNTGELFF.

The chain has TRBV27 and TRBJ2-7; no firm D call. Trimming left V 6 bases short and J 2 bases short, with 17 bases between. The CDR3 consists of 15 residues. The germline CDR1 and CDR2 sequences are MNHEY and SMNVEV (reference sequence). The CDR3 DNA follows: TGTGCCAGCAGGATTACAGTTCTACCTACCTACGAGCAGTACTTC. Protein product: CASRITVLPTYEQYF.

The chain has TRBV15 and TRBJ2-1; D ambiguous. This CDR3 comprises 13 residues. Germline lookup yields CDR1 LNHNV and CDR2 YYDKDF (reference sequence). The V gene lost 0 bases and the J gene lost 10 bases, with 10 bases spanning the gap. CDR3 in DNA: TGTGCCACCAGCAGAGACCCTTCGGAGGAGCAGTTCTTC. Translated: CATSRDPSEEQFF.

The gene calls are TRBV9 and TRBJ1-4; TRBD1 might be the D (6 bases). The V gene lost 3 bases and the J gene lost 8 bases, with 17 bases spanning the gap. Germline V gene data show CDR1 as SGDLS and CDR2 as YYNGEE. This CDR3 has 15 residues. CDR3: CASSEGSGQGEKLFF. The DNA of the CDR3 is TGTGCCAGCAGCGAGGGTTCGGGGCAGGGGGAAAAACTGTTTTTT.

The genes are TRBV5-1 and TRBJ1-1; possibly TRBD1 for D (5 bases). Trimming cost V 0 bases and J 11 bases, with 8 bases left between them. The CDR3 runs 11 residues. Germline V gene sequence: CDR1 SGHRS, CDR2 YFSETQ. The CDR3 sequence: CASSLGQLAFF. Here the CDR3 DNA reads TGCGCCAGCAGCTTGGGACAGCTGGCTTTCTTT.

The rearrangement links TRBV7-2 to TRBJ2-7, with no clear D. The CDR3 loop spans 15 amino acids. With 1 base removed from V and 3 bases from J, the gap between germline ends came to 13 bases. Germline-derived CDR1 and CDR2 are SGHTA and FQGNSA. The CDR3 region has the DNA TGTGCCAGCAGCTTAGGGGCAGACCTAATCTACGAGCAGTACTTC. Translation gives CASSLGADLIYEQYF.

V is TRBV2 and J is TRBJ1-2; the match to TRBD1 covers 8 bases. The CDR3 runs to 13 residues. The V gene's germline CDR1 is SNHLY and CDR2 FYNNEI. Unmatched junction bases numbered 5, after V lost 6 bases and J lost 5 bases. CDR3 protein: CASREDRAYGYTF. The DNA of the CDR3 is TGTGCCAGCAGGGAGGACAGGGCTTATGGCTACACCTTC.

This clone occurred once. The chain is built from TRBV30 and TRBJ1-2; tentatively, D is TRBD1 (6 bases). Trimming stripped 3 bases from V and 3 bases from J, with 17 bases between. Looked up from germline, CDR1 is GTSNPN and CDR2 is SVGIG (reference sequence). There are 15 residues in the CDR3. CDR3 bases: TGTGCCTGGAGCACTAACAGGGCTACCCACTATGGCTACACCTTC. This translates into CAWSTNRATHYGYTF.

The genes are TRBV5-1 and TRBJ1-4, with 7 bases matching TRBD1. CDR1 and CDR2 (germline): SGHRS, YFSETQ. This CDR3 contains 15 residues. V lost 0 bases to trimming and J lost 5 bases; unmatched junction nucleotides: 4. In DNA, the CDR3 is TGCGCCAGCAGCTTGGCCGGGACAGCCAATGAAAAACTGTTTTTT. This gives the protein CASSLAGTANEKLFF.

The chain carries TRBV6-5 and TRBJ2-1; 11 bases are a match to TRBD2. The CDR3 is 15 residues long. The V gene's germline CDR1 is MNHEY and CDR2 SVGAGI. The trim removed 10 bases at V and 7 bases at J, leaving 12 bases unmatched. Here the CDR3 reads CATSLGGLAVNEQFF. CDR3 nucleotide sequence: TGTGCCACTTCCCTAGGGGGACTAGCGGTGAATGAGCAGTTCTTC.

CDR3 protein: CASSEIGTNTEAFF. The CDR3 DNA is TGTGCCAGCAGTGAAATCGGTACGAACACTGAAGCTTTCTTT. V gene TRBV2 combines with J gene TRBJ1-1; D is undetermined. Trimming pared 2 bases from V and 1 base from J, leaving 8 bases between. Germline V CDR1 and CDR2: SNHLY, FYNNEI. The length of the CDR3 is 14 residues.

The chain carries TRBV11-2 and TRBJ1-5; 7 bases map to TRBD1. In germline, CDR1 is SGHAT, CDR2 FQNNGV. Germline trimming cut 4 bases from V and 11 bases from J; bases unmatched to any gene: 8. The CDR3 runs 13 residues. In nucleotides, the CDR3 is TGTGCCAGCAGCTCGGGACAGCTATCAGCCCAGCATTTT. Its translation is CASSSGQLSAQHF.

The chain employs TRBV19 and TRBJ2-5; D may be TRBD2 (5 bases). In germline, CDR1 is LNHDA, CDR2 SQIVND (reference sequence). The V end lost 5 bases, the J end lost 0 bases, and 16 bases lay between the germline ends. The CDR3 runs 16 residues. CDR3 sequence (DNA): TGTGCCAGTAGTCCCTCGGGGTGGGCGAACCAAGAGACCCAGTACTTC. Its translation: CASSPSGWANQETQYF.

This clone was seen a handful of times. The chain is built from TRBV30 and TRBJ1-2; a weak D match, TRBD1 (6 bases). CDR3 length equals 14 residues. Germline lookup yields CDR1 GTSNPN and CDR2 SVGIG (reference sequence). V lost 2 bases, J lost 5 bases, and 15 bases lay in between. The CDR3 sequence is CAWSSTRGAYGYTF. CDR3 nucleotide sequence: TGTGCCTGGAGTAGTACCCGGGGGGCGTATGGCTACACCTTC. Full variable domain (missing parts from reference TRBV30 and TRBJ1-2): SQTIHQWPATLVQPVGSPLSLECTVEGTSNPNLYWYRQAAGRGLQLLFYSVGIGQISSEVPQNLSASRPQDRQFILSSKKLLLSDSGFYLCAWSSTRGAYGYTFGSGTRLTVV.

This chain joins TRBV10-3 and TRBJ1-1; D is unresolved. CDR3 size: 13 residues. V was clipped by 6 bases and J by 1 base, with 9 bases between them. Germline V gives CDR1 ENHRY, CDR2 SYGVKD. The CDR3 DNA reads TGTGCCATCAGGGAGCGGGGGAACACTGAAGCTTTCTTT. This sequence encodes CAIRERGNTEAFF.

This clone was counted only a few times. The rearrangement links TRBV29-1 to TRBJ2-7; 8 nucleotides line up with TRBD1. The CDR3 runs to 12 residues. From germline, CDR1 is SQVTM and CDR2 ANQGSEA. Trimming at V came to 6 bases and at J to 4 bases, leaving 5 bases not matched to a gene. The CDR3 DNA reads as TGCAGCGTGGACAGGGTTCGTTACGAGCAGTACTTC. Translation: CSVDRVRYEQYF.

This chain joins TRBV6-5 and TRBJ2-1, with a possible D match to TRBD2 (5 bases). Germline V gene lookup returns CDR1 MNHEY and CDR2 SVGAGI. The germline V and J ends were trimmed by 4 bases and 5 bases, with 15 bases remaining between them. This CDR3 is 15 amino acids long. CDR3 in DNA: TGTGCCAGCAGTTCCTTTGCGGGCCTGGACAATGAGCAGTTCTTC. Translation gives CASSSFAGLDNEQFF.

The chain couples TRBV9 to TRBJ1-2, with 10 positions matching TRBD1. CDR3 length equals 14 residues. Losses at the gene ends were 3 bases for V and 3 bases for J; bases not matched to a gene: 2. The germline V gene encodes CDR1 SGDLS and CDR2 YYNGEE. CDR3 sequence reads: CASSGGQGDYGYTF. The CDR3 coding sequence is TGTGCCAGCAGCGGAGGACAGGGGGACTATGGCTACACCTTC. The whole variable domain, remainder taken from reference TRBV9 and TRBJ1-2, is DSGVTQTPKHLITATGQRVTLRCSPRSGDLSVYWYQQSLDQGLQFLIQYYNGEERAKGNILERFSAQQFPDLHSELNLSSLELGDSALYFCASSGGQGDYGYTFGSGTRLTVV.

The chain employs TRBV5-1 and TRBJ1-1; D remains unclear. The germline V and J ends were trimmed by 4 bases and 3 bases, with 16 bases remaining between them. This CDR3 comprises 15 residues. The germline gives CDR1 SGHRS, CDR2 YFSETQ. CDR3 nucleotide sequence: TGCGCCAGCAGCAAAAAGACCTCCGGGGACACTGAAGCTTTCTTT. Translated: CASSKKTSGDTEAFF.

The chain joins TRBV18 to TRBJ1-1; D is perhaps TRBD1 (6 bases). The CDR3 is made up of 15 amino acids. Germline assignment: CDR1 KGHSH and CDR2 LQKENI. The germline V and J ends were trimmed by 3 bases and 0 bases, with 11 bases remaining between them. The CDR3 region is CASSPGGDMNTEAFF. CDR3 DNA: TGTGCCAGCTCACCTGGGGGGGACATGAACACTGAAGCTTTCTTT.

The chain is built from TRBV7-2 and TRBJ2-1; D remains ambiguous. V lost 5 bases and J 3 bases, leaving 5 bases between the germline ends. Germline-derived CDR1 and CDR2 are SGHTA and FQGNSA. This CDR3 region has 12 residues. This chain's CDR3 is CASSASYNEQFF. In DNA form, the CDR3 reads TGTGCCAGCAGCGCCAGCTACAATGAGCAGTTCTTC.

V gene TRBV4-3 combines with J gene TRBJ2-1; 10 bases map to TRBD2. V gave up 4 bases and J gave up 8 bases; unmatched junction bases: 11. Looked up from germline, CDR1 is LGHNA and CDR2 is YSLEER. The CDR3 length is 16 residues. The CDR3 is CASSPLGTSASHEQFF. The CDR3 DNA follows: TGCGCCAGCAGCCCCCTAGGGACTAGCGCATCCCATGAGCAGTTCTTC.

The V call is TRBV5-8, the J call TRBJ1-2, with TRBD1 matching over 9 bases. Germline CDR1 and CDR2: SGHTS and YDEGEE. V gave up 4 bases and J gave up 5 bases; unmatched junction bases: 12. CDR3 length equals 16 residues. The CDR3 sequence: CASSLSGTGIYYGYTF. The CDR3 DNA follows: TGTGCCAGCAGCCTTTCCGGGACAGGGATCTATTATGGCTACACCTTC.